Below, 20 T cell receptor beta chains from the same sample are listed, as sequenced in a study of T cells in Graves' hyperthyroidism and ophthalmopathy. Amplification targeted TCR beta CDR3 regions from RNA transcripts. TCR CDR3 regions were first amplified by RT-PCR with HTBI primers. From the multiplex PCR reads, TCRdb called clonotypes with MiXCR, one entry per CDR3 protein. The sample records approximately 600,000 distinct CDR3 sequences, roughly 20% being singletons. The material sequenced was blood. The receptors derive from a young man with Graves' ophthalmopathy.

This chain joins TRBV20-1 and TRBJ2-5; 10 positions match TRBD2. The V gene end was trimmed by 1 base and the J gene end by 4 bases; junction bases not matched to a gene: 9. There are 16 residues in the CDR3. From germline, CDR1 is DFQATT and CDR2 SNEGSKA (reference sequence). The CDR3 loop reads CSARVLLAGMGETQYF. The DNA of the CDR3 is TGCAGTGCTAGAGTTCTACTAGCGGGAATGGGAGAGACCCAGTACTTC.

V usage is TRBV19 and J usage is TRBJ1-5; D ambiguous. Germline loops: CDR1 LNHDA, CDR2 SQIVND (reference sequence). The germline V and J ends were trimmed by 7 bases and 7 bases, with 14 bases remaining between them. This CDR3 region has 13 residues. The CDR3 here is CASTLTRGQPQHF. The CDR3 DNA follows: TGTGCCAGTACCCTGACCAGAGGGCAGCCCCAGCATTTT. The full variable domain, in which reference TRBV19 and TRBJ1-5 provide the parts outside the CDR3, is DGGITQSPKYLFRKEGQNVTLSCEQNLNHDAMYWYRQDPGQGLRLIYYSQIVNDFQKGDIAEGYSVSREKKESFPLTVTSAQKNPTAFYLCASTLTRGQPQHFGDGTRLSIL.

The chain recombines TRBV11-2 with TRBJ1-2, with 8 nucleotides matching TRBD1. Germline V gene data show CDR1 as SGHAT and CDR2 as FQNNGV. Losses at the gene ends were 5 bases for V and 8 bases for J; bases not matched to a gene: 4. The CDR3 runs to 12 residues. CDR3 residues: CASSPDRVGYTF. CDR3 bases: TGTGCCAGCAGCCCGGACAGGGTCGGCTACACCTTC. Full variable domain (remainder filled in from reference TRBV11-2 and TRBJ1-2): EAGVAQSPRYKIIEKRQSVAFWCNPISGHATLYWYQQILGQGPKLLIQFQNNGVVDDSQLPKDRFSAERLKGVDSTLKIQPAKLEDSAVYLCASSPDRVGYTFGSGTRLTVV.

The genes are TRBV5-1 and TRBJ1-3; D uncertain. CDR3 length: 14 residues. From germline, CDR1 is SGHRS and CDR2 YFSETQ. V gave up 4 bases and J gave up 1 base, with 9 bases separating them. CDR3 sequence reads: CASSLGESGNTIYF. CDR3 coding DNA: TGCGCCAGCAGCCTTGGGGAATCTGGAAACACCATATATTTT.

The chain carries TRBV28 and TRBJ2-1, with 7 positions matching TRBD2. There are 14 residues in the CDR3. CDR1 is MDHEN, CDR2 SYDVKM, per germline. The CDR3 loop is CAMGGESSYNEQFF. CDR3 DNA: TGTGCAATGGGGGGGGAGAGCTCCTACAATGAGCAGTTCTTC. Together with reference TRBV28 and TRBJ2-1, the CDR3 gives the full variable domain: DVKVTQSSRYLVKRTGEKVFLECVQDMDHENMFWYRQDPGLGLRLIYFSYDVKMKEKGDIPEGYSVSREKKERFSLILESASTNQTSMYLCAMGGESSYNEQFFGPGTRLTVL.

This clonotype was seen only a few times. This chain uses TRBV9 with TRBJ2-2; 14 nucleotides agree with TRBD2. V shed 4 bases, J shed 5 bases, and the junction held 4 bases outside the gene matches. The CDR3 is made up of 16 amino acids. Germline V gene sequence: CDR1 SGDLS, CDR2 YYNGEE. The CDR3 loop reads CASSQGLAGETGELFF. In nucleotides, the CDR3 is TGTGCCAGCAGCCAGGGACTAGCGGGAGAGACCGGGGAGCTGTTTTTT.

Many counts were recorded for this clonotype. The rearrangement uses TRBV3-1 and TRBJ2-7, with D hard to call. Trimming cost V 0 bases and J 4 bases, with 7 bases left between them. The germline V gene has CDR1 LGHDT and CDR2 YNNKEL (reference sequence). This CDR3 spans 13 amino acids. CDR3 sequence reads: CASSQDRQYEQYF. DNA for the CDR3: TGTGCCAGCAGCCAAGATCGGCAGTACGAGCAGTACTTC.

The chain couples TRBV20-1 to TRBJ2-3; 7 bases line up with TRBD1. V trimming: 3 bases; J trimming: 3 bases; junction bases outside the gene matches: 9. The CDR3 has 15 residues. Per the germline V gene, CDR1 is DFQATT and CDR2 is SNEGSKA (reference sequence). The CDR3 region is CSARGRGRVTDTQYF. The CDR3 region has the DNA TGCAGTGCTAGGGGAAGGGGGCGCGTGACAGATACGCAGTATTTT.

This clonotype has more than one count but fewer than ten. V and J are TRBV19 and TRBJ1-6, with D unresolved. Trimming took off 5 bases at V and 7 bases at J, with 12 bases between the two ends. The CDR3 runs to 14 residues. Germline-derived CDR1 and CDR2 are LNHDA and SQIVND (reference sequence). The CDR3 DNA reads TGTGCCAGTAGTGAAGTGGGCAGGAATTCACCCCTCCACTTT. Protein product: CASSEVGRNSPLHF.

This clonotype was counted between two and nine times. J is TRBJ2-1 and V is TRBV4-1; the D gene is possibly TRBD1 (6 bases). CDR1 and CDR2 from the germline V gene are MGHRA and YSYEKL. The CDR3 totals 17 residues. V was pared by 1 base and J by 5 bases, with 18 bases between. The CDR3 nucleotides read TGCGCCAGCAGCCAAGGGGGGCTCCCGGACATAGACAATGAGCAGTTCTTC. Its protein is CASSQGGLPDIDNEQFF.

The V gene is TRBV5-1, the J gene TRBJ2-2; D is tentatively TRBD1 or TRBD2 (5 bases each). Trimming took off 4 bases at V and 6 bases at J, with 13 bases between the two ends. CDR3 length: 14 residues. Germline CDR1 SGHRS, CDR2 YFSETQ. In DNA form, the CDR3 reads TGCGCCAGCAGCCGGGACGGTGAGGCCGGGGAGCTGTTTTTT. It codes for CASSRDGEAGELFF.

The V call is TRBV15, the J call TRBJ2-5, with 8 bases aligning to TRBD2. This CDR3 is 18 amino acids long. Germline-derived CDR1 and CDR2 are LNHNV and YYDKDF (reference sequence). J lost 0 bases, V lost 0 bases, and 9 bases had no gene match. CDR3 in DNA: TGTGCCACCAGCAGAGATTGGGAGAGCGGGAGAGACCAAGAGACCCAGTACTTC. Translated: CATSRDWESGRDQETQYF.

This clonotype has just a few counts. The chain has TRBV19 and TRBJ2-1; D might be TRBD2 (6 bases). The CDR3 consists of 13 residues. Germline-derived CDR1 and CDR2 are LNHDA and SQIVND (reference sequence). V shed 8 bases and J shed 6 bases, with 14 bases lying between them. CDR3 sequence: CASRGGTFNEQFF. Here the CDR3 DNA reads TGTGCCAGTCGGGGCGGGACCTTCAATGAGCAGTTCTTC.

J is TRBJ2-1 and V is TRBV5-6; D gene ambiguous. With 2 bases removed from V and 5 bases from J, the gap between germline ends came to 20 bases. Germline CDR1 reads SGHDT; CDR2 reads YYEEEE. There are 17 residues in the CDR3. CDR3: CASSFLSSPSFHNEQFF. CDR3 DNA: TGTGCCAGCAGCTTTCTATCAAGCCCCTCATTCCACAATGAGCAGTTCTTC.

This clonotype was detected ten times or more. At one boundary the junction diverges from the germline segment, which might be a read error. The rearrangement uses TRBV5-1 and TRBJ2-3, with D uncertain. The CDR3 spans 14 residues. In germline, CDR1 is SGHRS, CDR2 YFSETQ. CDR3 in DNA: TGTGCCAGCAGCTTAACGAGCGGCACAGATACGCAGTATTTT. Translating it yields CASSLTSGTDTQYF.

This clonotype has a handful of counts. An end of the junction does not agree with germline; a read error may underlie this. This chain's CDR3 is CASSFLGVGTGTQYF. The CDR3 bases are TGTGCCAGCAGCTTTCTAGGCGTGGGCACAGGTACGCAGTATTTT. The chain joins TRBV7-8 to TRBJ2-3; the D gene is possibly TRBD1 (5 bases). The CDR3 contains 15 residues. In germline, CDR1 is SGHVS, CDR2 FQNEAQ.

This clonotype was detected only a few times. CDR3 sequence: CASSTEGLAGELTGELFF. The CDR3 DNA is TGTGCCAGCAGCACGGAGGGACTAGCGGGGGAACTCACCGGGGAGCTGTTTTTT. V and J are TRBV27 and TRBJ2-2; 14 bases agree with TRBD2. The germline V gene has CDR1 MNHEY and CDR2 SMNVEV (reference sequence). The CDR3 loop spans 18 amino acids. The trim removed 6 bases at V and 4 bases at J, leaving 10 bases unmatched.

This clonotype has more than one count but fewer than ten. The CDR3 loop reads CASSYGRTSGNTIYF. CDR3 DNA sequence: TGTGCCAGCAGTTACGGACGGACCTCTGGAAACACCATATATTTT. V is TRBV28 and J is TRBJ1-3; D not certain. Germline V gives CDR1 MDHEN, CDR2 SYDVKM. There are 15 residues in the CDR3. The V and J ends lost 4 bases and 0 bases respectively, with 10 bases between them.

This clonotype occurred a few times. At one boundary the junction diverges from the germline segment, which might be a read error. J is TRBJ2-7 and V is TRBV7-2; 14 nucleotides align to TRBD2. This CDR3 has 18 residues. Germline-derived CDR1 and CDR2 are SGHTA and FQGNSA. The CDR3 region has the DNA TGCGCCAGCAGCCATCTGACTAGCGGGAGGGCAGGTTCCTACGAGCAGTACTTC. It yields the protein CASSHLTSGRAGSYEQYF. Together with reference TRBV7-2 and TRBJ2-7, the CDR3 gives the full variable domain: GAGVSQSPSNKVTEKGKDVELRCDPISGHTALYWYRQSLGQGLEFLIYFQGNSAPDKSGLPSDRFSAERTGGSVSTLTIQRTQQEDSAVYLCASSHLTSGRAGSYEQYFGPGTRLTVT.

Many counts were recorded for this clonotype. The chain couples TRBV20-1 to TRBJ2-3; 10 bases are a match to TRBD2. CDR3 length: 15 residues. Germline CDR1 and CDR2: DFQATT and SNEGSKA (reference sequence). The V and J ends lost 1 base and 4 bases, in that order; junction bases with no gene match: 5. The CDR3 sequence is CSARVLAGVADTQYF. In DNA form, the CDR3 reads TGCAGTGCTAGAGTCCTAGCGGGAGTTGCAGATACGCAGTATTTT.